Sequencing of this T cell receptor (beta chain) was carried out in a study of memory CD4+ T cells and cytomegalovirus serostatus (dated by TCRdb to between 2019 and 2020). About the full investigation: A total of some 35 healthy Belgian adults, of whom 9 were CMV seropositive and about 24 were CMV seronegative, were included in the cohort. To replicate a published TCR-based CMV serostatus classifier, the researchers sequenced the CD4+ memory TCRbeta repertoires of a Belgian cohort whose cytomegalovirus serostatus was known. Broad study findings and their caveats: Only CD4+CD45RO+ memory cells were sequenced, in contrast to the original study, which included naive and memory CD4+ and CD8+ populations. Of 164 previously reported CMV-associated TCRbeta sequences, approximately 70 appeared in the CD4+ memory repertoires, each in one to five individuals. A median bootstrapped AUC of 0.95 with a 95% CI of 0.76-1.00 was achieved on the Belgian cohort by the original-framework classifier. CMV serostatus prediction reached a median bootstrapped AUC of nearly 0.96 with the original framework and 0.91 with a US-trained random forest. The results were interpreted as suggesting that the CMV-associated TCR signature is largely present in the CD4+ memory repertoire.

In the case of this clone: The clone's antigen remains unknown. Per-base quality was not reported, and no clone a single base away is much larger than it.

Deletion took 0 bases off V and 0 bases off J, with a span of 19 bases between the germline ends. The CDR3 starts with the cysteine, ends with the phenylalanine, and has 19 residues. Solely the CDR3 DNA is kept, with 57 bases framed from the first base. From a lookup of the germline V gene, CDR1 and CDR2 are SGHAT and FQNNGV. Genomic DNA was extracted from sorted cells with the Quick-DNA Microprep Kit. TCRbeta DNA was amplified with the immunoSEQ hsTCRbeta kit following the manufacturer's protocol. TCRbeta libraries were sequenced on an Illumina MiSeq instrument. Per the source publication's procedure: Following removal of out-of-frame sequences, 2.4 million or so distinct TCRbeta sequences were retained, with an average of roughly 62,000 per individual. Each individual was scored using the number of 160 or so previously reported CMV-associated TCRbeta sequences that the individual carried and the total number of productive distinct TCRbeta sequences. A beta-binomial model was reimplemented in Python, and random forests from scikit-learn, run with default parameters, were trained on data from the US cohort. Classifier performance on the Belgian cohort was summarized as median AUC with percentile confidence intervals calculated over 10,000 bootstrap iterations. TCRdb mirrors the immuneACCESS table, restricted to in-frame sequences. Some clones are absent from its copies; in checked studies, under half trace to an unresolved V gene, and the reason for the others is unknown. That table supplies the V and J calls and clone size; D and trimming were determined from the DNA. The sample records tens of thousands of clones, just over 75% of which are singletons. Roughly 1.7% of the sample is taken by the ten largest.

Single viable CD3+CD4+CD8-CD45RO+ cells were sorted as memory CD4+ T cells on a FACSAria II. To determine CMV serostatus, a Roche Elecsys assay was used that detects serum IgG against CMV pp150, pp28, p38 and p52. Following thawing, total CD4+ T cells were enriched through positive selection using CD4 magnetic microbeads. The samples came from a different study that was designed specifically to examine the CD4+ T cell memory repertoire. Following standard operating procedures, peripheral blood mononuclear cells were isolated and cryopreserved, while serum was kept at -80 degrees C. The staining relied on CD3-PerCP (BW264/56), CD4-APC (RPA-T4), CD45RO-PE (UCHT1) and CD8-Pacific Orange (3B5) antibodies, and Sytox blue was used to exclude non-viable cells.

This receptor was obtained from an adult in good health and CMV-seronegative. The sequencing sample was made of memory CD4+ T cells from blood. The V and J genes are TRBV11-2 and TRBJ2-3; tentative D gene TRBD2, with 5 bases matching. The nucleotides read TGTGCCAGCAGCTTAGATCCTCTTGAGTCGCGGAGGAGCACAGATACGCAGTATTTT. The resulting protein is CASSLDPLESRRSTDTQYF.